The 8 T cell receptor beta chains presented below share a single source sample, sequenced in a study of blood T cell repertoires in COVID-19 (TCRdb year 2020). Receptors were amplified or captured by the immunoSEQ multiplex PCR assay. TCRdb holds this immuneACCESS table with in-frame rearrangements only. Some clones are missing; in checked studies, unresolved V genes explain under half, and the rest has no known cause. The sample table holds under 100,000 clones, of which 82% were seen once. The top ten constitute over 9.5% of the sample. The sequenced sample was peripheral blood. Source of these receptors: a man aged 55 to 70 with acute or convalescent COVID-19.

The V and J genes are TRBV7-3 and TRBJ2-1; D gene unclear. Germline CDR1 is SGHTA and CDR2 is FQGTGA. V was shortened by 1 base and J by 5 bases, with 6 bases between the two germline ends. This CDR3 is 13 amino acids long. The CDR3 nucleotides read TGTGCCAGCAGCTTAAACTCTAACAATGAGCAGTTCTTC. This codes for CASSLNSNNEQFF. Filled out from reference TRBV7-3 and TRBJ2-1, the complete variable domain reads GAGVSQTPSNKVTEKGKYVELRCDPISGHTALYWYRQSLGQGPEFLIYFQGTGAADDSGLPNDRFFAVRPEGSVSTLKIQRTERGDSAVYLCASSLNSNNEQFFGPGTRLTVL.

The V call is TRBV7-8, the J call TRBJ1-3, with 7 bases lining up with TRBD1. With 1 base clipped from V and 0 bases from J, the junction kept 6 bases outside the gene matches. Germline V CDR1 and CDR2: SGHVS, FQNEAQ. The CDR3 runs 17 residues. CDR3 sequence reads: CASSLGTGFNSGNTIYF. CDR3 DNA sequence: TGTGCCAGCAGCTTAGGGACAGGTTTCAACTCTGGAAACACCATATATTTT.

This chain uses TRBV3-1 (or the pseudogene TRBV3-2) with TRBJ2-1, with 7 bases that match TRBD2. This CDR3 has 15 residues. CDR1 LGHDT and CDR2 YNNKEL come from the germline V gene (reference sequence). The V segment lost 10 bases and the J segment 8 bases; nucleotides outside the gene matches: 17. The DNA of the CDR3 is TGTGCCACCATCTGCCAGCGGGGCCCGTTGGATGAGCAGTTCTTC. Protein sequence: CATICQRGPLDEQFF.

The table lists this clone with a count of one. The chain is built from TRBV4-3 and TRBJ1-2; a possible D gene is TRBD1 (5 bases). CDR1 is LGHNA and CDR2 is YSLEER in the germline V gene. With 4 bases removed from V and 4 bases from J, the gap between germline ends came to 10 bases. The CDR3 totals 13 residues. Here the CDR3 reads CASSPDRGYGYTF. CDR3 DNA: TGCGCCAGCAGCCCAGACAGAGGCTATGGCTACACCTTC.

The chain employs TRBV6-5 and TRBJ1-1; a weak D match, TRBD1 (5 bases). The germline CDR1 and CDR2 sequences are MNHEY and SVGAGI. The CDR3 is 15 amino acids. V was cut by 5 bases and J by 7 bases, with 20 bases left in between. In nucleotides, the CDR3 is TGTGCCAGCAGTATGGGGGGGTTCGGAATAGTTGAAGCTTTCTTT. Translated, it gives CASSMGGFGIVEAFF.

This clone occurred a few times. CDR3 bases: TGTGCCAGCAGCTTAGCGACAGGGGCCCCCTACGAGCAGTACTTC. Amino acid sequence: CASSLATGAPYEQYF. This chain links TRBV7-6 with TRBJ2-7, with 8 positions matching TRBD1. In germline, CDR1 is SGHVS, CDR2 FNYEAQ. CDR3 size: 15 residues. Trimming cost V 0 bases and J 2 bases; bases outside gene matches: 3. Full variable domain (outside the CDR3, taken from reference TRBV7-6 and TRBJ2-7): GAGVSQSPRYKVTKRGQDVALRCDPISGHVSLYWYRQALGQGPEFLTYFNYEAQQDKSGLPNDRFSAERPEGSISTLTIQRTEQRDSAMYRCASSLATGAPYEQYFGPGTRLTVT.

With respect to this clone: A junction end diverges from the germline sequence, so it may reflect a read error. V is TRBV25-1 and J is TRBJ1-2; tentatively, D is TRBD1 (5 bases). The germline CDR1 and CDR2 sequences are MGHDK and SYGVNS. The CDR3 is 11 amino acids. CDR3 protein: CASSADRLRLF. In DNA, the CDR3 is TGTGCCAGCAGTGCTGACAGACTTCGCCTCTTC.

In this sample, this clone turned up once. The rearrangement uses TRBV5-8 and TRBJ2-1; the D gene is possibly TRBD2 (6 bases). The CDR3 sequence is 13 residues long. V lost 5 bases to trimming and J lost 4 bases, with 10 bases between them. CDR1 and CDR2 from the germline V gene are SGHTS and YDEGEE. This chain's CDR3 is CASSWGLYNEQFF. CDR3 coding DNA: TGTGCCAGCAGTTGGGGACTTTACAATGAGCAGTTCTTC.